The 24 T cell receptor beta chains presented below share a single source sample, sequenced in a study of T cell repertoires and Cas9 in healthy adults. Sequencing was performed with immunoSEQ multiplex PCR; in TCRdb, only in-frame clones are kept and a portion is missing. The repertoire includes fewer than 25,000 clones, about 90% of them detected once, and roughly 1.4% sits in the top ten. The specimen sequenced was CD4+ effector T cells (CD127+, CD25-, CD137-, CD154-) from PBMCs; culture status not recorded. These receptors all come from a human donor in good health.

The V and J genes are TRBV23-1 and TRBJ2-6; possibly TRBD1 for D (5 bases). TRBV23-1 qualifies as an ORF whose function is uncertain. V was trimmed by 2 bases and J by 4 bases, leaving 12 bases between them. This CDR3 has 16 amino acids. CDR3 residues: CASSQPSGSGANVLTF. The CDR3 DNA follows: TGCGCCAGCAGTCAACCCTCAGGGTCCGGGGCCAACGTCCTGACTTTC.

The chain has TRBV28 and TRBJ1-1; tentative D call: TRBD1 (6 bases). Germline CDR1 MDHEN, CDR2 SYDVKM. CDR3 length: 12 residues. V was clipped by 7 bases and J by 4 bases, with 10 bases between them. The chain's CDR3 is CASTGGGTEAFF. The CDR3 DNA follows: TGTGCCAGCACCGGAGGGGGCACTGAAGCTTTCTTT.

This clone was seen just once. The chain carries TRBV6-1 and TRBJ1-2; TRBD1 aligns across 10 bases. The CDR3 contains 15 residues. CDR1 is MNHNS and CDR2 is SASEGT in the germline V gene. V gave up 5 bases and J gave up 3 bases; unmatched junction bases: 6. The CDR3 spells CASSRDRGLDYGYTF. CDR3 sequence (DNA): TGTGCCAGCAGTCGAGACAGGGGGCTTGACTATGGCTACACCTTC.

This clone was observed once. The chain employs TRBV5-1 and TRBJ2-1; D might be TRBD1 (5 bases). Germline-derived CDR1 and CDR2 are SGHRS and YFSETQ. Trimming stripped 0 bases from V and 13 bases from J, with 11 bases between. The CDR3 is 12 amino acids. The CDR3 protein is CASSLEGVKQFF. DNA for the CDR3: TGCGCCAGCAGCTTGGAAGGGGTGAAACAGTTCTTC.

V is TRBV5-4 and J is TRBJ1-2, with TRBD1 as a possible D gene (6 bases). CDR1 is SGHNT and CDR2 is YYREEE in the germline V gene (reference sequence). The CDR3 totals 13 residues. Between the trimmed V and J ends, which lost 5 bases and 5 bases, there was a span of 13 bases. The CDR3 coding sequence is TGTGCCAGCAGTCTTAAGGGGGGGTATGGCTACACCTTC. This codes for CASSLKGGYGYTF.

To note about this clone: Other DNA sequences from this sample encode an identical CDR3 as well. The rearrangement joins TRBV27 to TRBJ2-7, with D tentatively TRBD1 or TRBD2 (5 bases each). With 2 bases removed from V and 4 bases from J, the gap between germline ends came to 12 bases. The germline V gene encodes CDR1 MNHEY and CDR2 SMNVEV (reference sequence). The CDR3 spans 14 residues. DNA of the CDR3: TGTGCCAGCAGTTTAAGAACCGGGGCGTACGAGCAGTACTTC. It codes for CASSLRTGAYEQYF.

The chain employs TRBV29-1 and TRBJ1-1; no firm D call. Germline-derived CDR1 and CDR2 are SQVTM and ANQGSEA. The V and J ends lost 3 bases and 5 bases respectively, with 7 bases between them. The CDR3 covers 11 residues. CDR3 amino acids: CSVEVETEAFF. DNA for the CDR3: TGCAGCGTTGAGGTGGAGACTGAAGCTTTCTTT.

The chain links TRBV6-5 to TRBJ2-2; 7 bases are a match to TRBD2. In germline, CDR1 is MNHEY, CDR2 SVGAGI. The CDR3 covers 14 residues. V shed 11 bases, J shed 3 bases, and the junction held 9 bases outside the gene matches. The CDR3 loop is CAAKRGSDTGELFF. CDR3 nucleotides: TGTGCCGCTAAGCGGGGCTCGGACACCGGGGAGCTGTTTTTT.

The J gene is TRBJ2-1, the V gene TRBV28; 8 nucleotides agree with TRBD2. Trimming removed 6 bases from V and 5 bases from J; junction bases left unmatched: 6. The CDR3 loop spans 14 amino acids. Germline lookup yields CDR1 MDHEN and CDR2 SYDVKM. The DNA of the CDR3 is TGTGCCAGCAGCCTACTAGCGGCCCACAATGAGCAGTTCTTC. It encodes CASSLLAAHNEQFF.

This clone was observed once. The rearrangement uses TRBV27 and TRBJ2-5; 10 bases are a match to TRBD1. V shed 3 bases, J shed 5 bases, and the junction held 18 bases outside the gene matches. The CDR3 is 19 amino acids. Germline CDR1 is MNHEY and CDR2 is SMNVEV (reference sequence). Here the CDR3 reads CASSLRPGQGSRGWETQYF. CDR3 sequence (DNA): TGTGCCAGCAGTTTGAGACCGGGACAGGGGTCCAGGGGATGGGAGACCCAGTACTTC.

This chain connects TRBV5-6 to TRBJ1-5; 9 bases are shared with TRBD1. The ends lost 4 bases at V and 3 bases at J; junction bases unmatched: 8. Germline V gene sequence: CDR1 SGHDT, CDR2 YYEEEE. This CDR3 is 16 amino acids long. CDR3 in DNA: TGTGCCAGCAGCCGTCGGACAGGGGCCAACAATCAGCCCCAGCATTTT. Amino acid sequence: CASSRRTGANNQPQHF. Full variable domain (rest looked up from reference TRBV5-6 and TRBJ1-5): DAGVTQSPTHLIKTRGQQVTLRCSPKSGHDTVSWYQQALGQGPQFIFQYYEEEERQRGNFPDRFSGHQFPNYSSELNVNALLLGDSALYLCASSRRTGANNQPQHFGDGTRLSIL.

V gene TRBV6-1 combines with J gene TRBJ2-1; TRBD2 is a possible D gene (6 bases). Germline V gene sequence: CDR1 MNHNS, CDR2 SASEGT. This CDR3 is built from 16 residues. Trimming shortened V by 3 bases and J by 0 bases, and 12 bases separated the two germline ends. CDR3 loop: CASSEVSGSSYNEQFF. CDR3 DNA: TGTGCCAGCAGTGAGGTTAGCGGCAGCTCCTACAATGAGCAGTTCTTC.

The V call is TRBV19, the J call TRBJ1-1, with 8 bases that match TRBD1. The CDR3 extends over 17 amino acids. CDR1 and CDR2 (germline): LNHDA, SQIVND (reference sequence). The V and J ends lost 10 bases and 0 bases, in that order; junction bases with no gene match: 16. The CDR3 region is CATTRRGTGSLNTEAFF. The CDR3 DNA is TGTGCCACCACACGACGCGGGACAGGCTCGTTGAACACTGAAGCTTTCTTT.

The chain recombines TRBV27 with TRBJ1-3; 8 nucleotides align to TRBD1. CDR1 MNHEY and CDR2 SMNVEV come from the germline V gene (reference sequence). The CDR3 is 16 residues long. With V trimmed by 5 bases and J by 5 bases, 11 bases remained unmatched. The CDR3 reads CASSATGGRIRNTIYF. The CDR3 coding sequence is TGTGCCAGCAGTGCCACAGGGGGACGTATTCGAAACACCATATATTTT.

V is TRBV2 and J is TRBJ1-6; tentatively, D is TRBD1 (6 bases). CDR3 length: 16 amino acids. Per germline, CDR1 SNHLY and CDR2 FYNNEI. The ends were cut back, 6 bases at V and 5 bases at J, with 17 bases in the middle. CDR3 amino acids: CASRPDRSINNSPLHF. Here the CDR3 DNA reads TGTGCCAGCAGACCCGACAGGAGCATCAATAATTCACCCCTCCACTTT.

The CDR3 DNA reads TGTGCCAGCATCCTAGGGTCCGGACGGGACACTGAAGCTTTCTTT. Amino acid sequence: CASILGSGRDTEAFF. The chain has TRBV6-5 and TRBJ1-1; D is uncertain. Germline assignment: CDR1 MNHEY and CDR2 SVGAGI. The V end lost 7 bases, the J end lost 3 bases, and 18 bases lay between the germline ends. The CDR3 loop spans 15 amino acids.

This chain joins TRBV5-1 and TRBJ2-1, with 13 nucleotides matching TRBD2. Germline V gene lookup returns CDR1 SGHRS and CDR2 YFSETQ. CDR3 size: 17 residues. The V and J ends lost 0 bases and 5 bases, in that order; junction bases with no gene match: 5. This chain's CDR3 is CASSLGGLAGVNNEQFF. The DNA of the CDR3 is TGCGCCAGCAGCTTGGGAGGACTAGCGGGAGTGAACAATGAGCAGTTCTTC.

The chain couples TRBV28 to TRBJ2-1; tentative D call: TRBD2 (6 bases). V gave up 5 bases and J gave up 4 bases, with 12 bases separating them. The length of the CDR3 is 14 residues. In germline, CDR1 is MDHEN, CDR2 SYDVKM. In DNA, the CDR3 is TGTGCCAGCAGTAATACGGGAGAGTACAATGAGCAGTTCTTC. Amino acids: CASSNTGEYNEQFF.

The chain recombines TRBV9 with TRBJ2-1, with 10 bases identical to TRBD1. The length of the CDR3 is 15 residues. J gave up 5 bases and V 3 bases, and 5 bases lay outside the gene matches. Germline CDR1 and CDR2: SGDLS and YYNGEE. The CDR3 is CASSARDRGNNEQFF. CDR3 DNA sequence: TGTGCCAGCAGCGCGCGGGACAGGGGTAACAATGAGCAGTTCTTC.

The chain employs TRBV7-2 and TRBJ1-5; possibly TRBD1 for D (6 bases). The germline gives CDR1 SGHTA, CDR2 FQGNSA. CDR3 length equals 15 residues. The V end was cut by 5 bases, the J end by 4 bases, with 15 bases between. CDR3 nucleotide sequence: TGTGCCAGCAGCCCAACGGGACAAACTAATCAGCCCCAGCATTTT. Translating it yields CASSPTGQTNQPQHF.

The genes are TRBV20-1 and TRBJ1-1; a weak D match, TRBD1 (5 bases). Germline-derived CDR1 and CDR2 are DFQATT and SNEGSKA (reference sequence). V was trimmed by 3 bases and J by 5 bases, leaving 7 bases between them. This CDR3 is 11 amino acids long. CDR3 residues: CSARGGTEAFF. In nucleotides, the CDR3 is TGCAGTGCTAGGGGGGGGACTGAAGCTTTCTTT.

The chain has TRBV6-5 and TRBJ2-1; D perhaps matches TRBD2 (6 bases). The CDR3 runs 13 residues. Per germline, CDR1 MNHEY and CDR2 SVGAGI. Trimming removed 6 bases from V and 5 bases from J, with 11 bases in between. In nucleotides, the CDR3 is TGTGCCAGCAGGGGGGGAGGAGACAATGAGCAGTTCTTC. Residues: CASRGGGDNEQFF.

The sample holds one count of this clone. The rearrangement links TRBV20-1 to TRBJ2-3; D is unclear. The CDR3 spans 11 residues. Trimming shortened V by 2 bases and J by 5 bases, and 5 bases separated the two germline ends. In germline, CDR1 is DFQATT, CDR2 SNEGSKA (reference sequence). DNA for the CDR3: TGCAGTGCTAGACTACGAGATACGCAGTATTTT. Protein sequence: CSARLRDTQYF.

V gene TRBV6-5 combines with J gene TRBJ1-5; 7 bases line up with TRBD1. The CDR3 runs 14 residues. Losses at the gene ends were 6 bases for V and 3 bases for J; bases not matched to a gene: 5. The V gene's germline CDR1 is MNHEY and CDR2 SVGAGI. This chain's CDR3 is CASRVTGFNQPQHF. The DNA for the CDR3 is TGTGCCAGCAGGGTGACAGGGTTCAATCAGCCCCAGCATTTT.